This TCR beta chain was captured by sequencing in a study of T cell clonotyping in hematopoietic cell transplantation. Produced via immunoSEQ multiplex PCR; TCRdb's table is partial and in-frame only. The data contain about 10,000 clones, over 85% of them singletons. The CDR3 sequence is 15 residues long. From germline, CDR1 is SEHNR and CDR2 FQNEAQ (reference sequence). For this clone: Germline and junction disagree at one end, which may indicate a read error.

Sequenced material: PBMCs, taken 100 days after allogeneic stem cell transplant. This chain connects TRBV7-9 to TRBJ1-2, with unresolved D. This clonotype originated in a male patient in his fifties who had an allogeneic stem cell transplant from a related donor, so T cells may come from the graft donor. Some clones in this sample may be carry-over from other donors' samples. The DNA for the CDR3 is TGTGCCAGCAGTGGTGTCGGCAAGCTTGACTATGGCCACACCTTC. The encoded protein is CASSGVGKLDYGHTF. Together with reference TRBV7-9 and TRBJ1-2, the CDR3 gives the full variable domain: DTGVSQNPRHKITKRGQNVTFRCDPISEHNRLYWYRQTLGQGPEFLTYFQNEAQLEKSRLLSDRFSAERPKGSFSTLEIQRTEQGDSAMYLCASSGVGKLDYGHTFGSGTRLTVV.